What follows are 13 T cell receptor beta chains derived from one specimen sequenced in a study of blood T cell repertoires in COVID-19. The table came from immunoSEQ multiplex PCR; TCRdb's copy has only in-frame clones and leaves some out. The data contain some 210,000 clones, 75% to 90% of them seen just once; the ten biggest clones take up about 9%. Material for sequencing was PBMCs or T cells enriched from blood (not recorded which). The receptors derive from a man aged 40-50 years who had recovered from COVID-19.

V is TRBV5-4 and J is TRBJ1-2, with D possibly TRBD1 on 5 matching bases. Per the germline V gene, CDR1 is SGHNT and CDR2 is YYREEE (reference sequence). The CDR3 covers 14 residues. V lost 5 bases to trimming and J lost 2 bases, with 13 bases between them. The CDR3 region has the DNA TGTGCCAGCAGGTCTTCCAGGGCGAACTATGGCTACACCTTC. Protein: CASRSSRANYGYTF.

The chain combines TRBV4-1 with TRBJ2-3; 9 bases align to TRBD1. The V gene end was trimmed by 0 bases and the J gene end by 6 bases; junction bases not matched to a gene: 7. There are 16 residues in the CDR3. The V gene's germline CDR1 is MGHRA and CDR2 YSYEKL. As DNA, the CDR3 is TGCGCCAGCAGCCAAGACCGGGACAGGGTTAGCGATACGCAGTATTTT. Its protein product is CASSQDRDRVSDTQYF.

Notes on this clone: Other DNA sequences in this specimen translate into the identical CDR3. The rearrangement uses TRBV12-3 or TRBV12-4 and TRBJ1-2; maybe TRBD1 (6 bases). The CDR3 is 13 amino acids. V gave up 5 bases and J gave up 2 bases, with 9 bases separating them. CDR3 coding DNA: TGTGCCAGCAGTAAACAGGGAAACTATGGCTACACCTTC. This gives the protein CASSKQGNYGYTF.

The V and J genes are TRBV2 and TRBJ1-5; 9 bases are shared with TRBD1. The CDR3 has 14 residues. CDR1 and CDR2 (germline): SNHLY, FYNNEI. V lost 6 bases to trimming and J lost 0 bases; unmatched junction nucleotides: 0. The CDR3 here is CASRGQGSNQPQHF. CDR3 nucleotides: TGTGCCAGCAGGGGACAGGGTAGCAATCAGCCCCAGCATTTT.

The gene calls are TRBV19 and TRBJ1-1, with D tentatively TRBD1 (5 bases). This CDR3 comprises 15 residues. V was shortened by 6 bases and J by 2 bases, with 16 bases between the two germline ends. Germline-derived CDR1 and CDR2 are LNHDA and SQIVND (reference sequence). The CDR3 DNA follows: TGTGCCAGTAGCCTGGGAGGGGAGATAAACACTGAAGCTTTCTTT. Translated: CASSLGGEINTEAFF.

The CDR3 nucleotides are TGCGCCAGCAGCTCAGCCAACGGGATGAAATCCTACGAGCAGTACTTC. This codes for CASSSANGMKSYEQYF. V and J are TRBV5-1 and TRBJ2-7; perhaps TRBD2 as D (5 bases). CDR1 and CDR2 (germline): SGHRS, YFSETQ. Deletions cut 3 bases from V and 1 base from J, with 17 bases between. This CDR3 is built from 16 residues.

This sequence joins TRBV30 and TRBJ2-5; 7 positions match TRBD1. CDR3 length: 15 residues. Germline V gene lookup returns CDR1 GTSNPN and CDR2 SVGIG (reference sequence). V trimming: 4 bases; J trimming: 1 base; junction bases outside the gene matches: 9. CDR3 sequence: CAWTGQPVFQETQYF. CDR3 nucleotides: TGTGCCTGGACGGGACAGCCTGTCTTCCAAGAGACCCAGTACTTC. Based on the CDR3 plus reference TRBV30 and TRBJ2-5, the full variable domain is SQTIHQWPATLVQPVGSPLSLECTVEGTSNPNLYWYRQAAGRGLQLLFYSVGIGQISSEVPQNLSASRPQDRQFILSSKKLLLSDSGFYLCAWTGQPVFQETQYFGPGTRLLVL.

The chain uses TRBV5-6 and TRBJ2-3; 7 bases agree with TRBD1. The germline gives CDR1 SGHDT, CDR2 YYEEEE. V dropped 0 bases and J dropped 4; count of bases not matched to a gene: 2. The CDR3 contains 14 residues. CDR3 protein: CASSLGQGADTQYF. CDR3 coding DNA: TGTGCCAGCAGCTTGGGACAGGGTGCAGATACGCAGTATTTT.

The chain is built from TRBV27 and TRBJ2-3; D is possibly TRBD2 (5 bases). CDR1 is MNHEY and CDR2 is SMNVEV in the germline V gene (reference sequence). V was trimmed by 7 bases and J by 0 bases, leaving 20 bases between them. The CDR3 contains 17 residues. Here the CDR3 reads CASNSFTAGYSTDTQYF. In nucleotides, the CDR3 is TGTGCCAGCAACTCTTTTACCGCGGGTTATAGCACAGATACGCAGTATTTT.

The chain couples TRBV7-9 to TRBJ2-2; no definite D call. CDR3 length: 16 amino acids. V lost 7 bases and J lost 5, with 20 bases in between. CDR1 is SEHNR, CDR2 FQNEAQ, per germline (reference sequence). CDR3 amino acids: CASTPSFRGVTGELFF. The CDR3, as DNA: TGTGCCAGCACCCCGTCGTTCCGCGGTGTGACCGGGGAGCTGTTTTTT. Combining the CDR3 with reference TRBV7-9 and TRBJ2-2 gives the whole variable domain DTGVSQNPRHKITKRGQNVTFRCDPISEHNRLYWYRQTLGQGPEFLTYFQNEAQLEKSRLLSDRFSAERPKGSFSTLEIQRTEQGDSAMYLCASTPSFRGVTGELFFGEGSRLTVL.

This clone was seen only a few times. The V gene is TRBV5-1, the J gene TRBJ1-1, with D hard to call. Germline CDR1 is SGHRS and CDR2 is YFSETQ. CDR3 length: 12 residues. V was trimmed by 3 bases and J by 6 bases, leaving 9 bases between them. The CDR3: CASSSSSAEAFF. CDR3 nucleotides: TGCGCCAGCAGCTCGTCGAGCGCTGAAGCTTTCTTT.

The chain employs TRBV7-2 and TRBJ1-6; D uncertain. The CDR3 extends over 14 amino acids. The ends were cut back, 1 base at V and 10 bases at J, with 11 bases in the middle. Germline CDR1 is SGHTA and CDR2 is FQGNSA. The CDR3 spells CASSLEAGVSPLHF. CDR3 DNA: TGTGCCAGCAGCTTAGAAGCCGGAGTCTCACCCCTCCACTTT.

This clone was observed a single time. J is TRBJ1-3 and V is TRBV7-9; 9 bases are a match to TRBD1. This CDR3 contains 16 residues. Germline V gene data show CDR1 as SEHNR and CDR2 as FQNEAQ (reference sequence). V lost 5 bases, J lost 0 bases, and 5 bases stayed unmatched. The CDR3 reads CASSLTGGGSGNTIYF. CDR3 DNA: TGTGCCAGCAGCCTTACAGGGGGCGGCTCTGGAAACACCATATATTTT.